This section outlines one T cell receptor beta chain sequence together with its context. The method was immunoSEQ multiplex PCR; TCRdb's version includes in-frame clones alone and lacks a portion of them. The table lists 100,000 to 150,000 clones, roughly 88% of them singletons. The data originate from a study of blood T cell repertoires in COVID-19. The J segment lost 0 bases and the V segment lost 0 bases, leaving 4 bases of the junction unmatched. The CDR3 is 16 residues long. The germline V gene encodes CDR1 SGDLS and CDR2 YYNGEE. The chain links TRBV9 to TRBJ2-3; 7 positions agree with TRBD1. Input material: peripheral blood. The TCR sequence derives from a woman at least 80 years old with acute or convalescent COVID-19. CDR3 in DNA: TGTGCCAGCAGCGTAGGACCGGGACAGAGCACAGATACGCAGTATTTT. It codes for CASSVGPGQSTDTQYF.